The 30 T cell receptor beta chains below were found in one sample sequenced in a study of ipilimumab plus nivolumab after autologous stem cell transplantation listed by TCRdb under 2021. Libraries came from the immunoSEQ multiplex PCR assay. TCRdb took over this immuneACCESS table, retaining in-frame rearrangements with V and J assigned. Such tables are incomplete; in checked studies, under half of the missing clones stem from an unresolved V gene, and the remainder is unexplained. The sample table holds 20,000 to 25,000 clones, of which 70% to 85% were seen once. The ten top clones hold roughly 25% of the sample. Sequences were derived from PBMCs, sampled in a trial of ipilimumab plus nivolumab as post-transplant consolidation. The source is a male donor with diffuse large B-cell lymphoma.

The chain joins TRBV13 to TRBJ1-2, with 9 bases matching TRBD1. In germline, CDR1 is PRHDT, CDR2 FYEKMQ (reference sequence). V lost 5 bases, J lost 5 bases, and 6 bases stayed unmatched. The CDR3 is 14 residues long. The CDR3 DNA sequence: TGTGCCAGCAGCATGGGGACAGGGCGGTATGGCTACACCTTC. This translates into CASSMGTGRYGYTF.

On this clone: The same CDR3 arises from other DNA sequences in this sample as well. The chain is built from TRBV7-9 and TRBJ1-6, with no clear D. The V end lost 2 bases, the J end lost 8 bases, and 4 bases lay between the germline ends. Looked up from germline, CDR1 is SEHNR and CDR2 is FQNEAQ (reference sequence). The CDR3 consists of 12 residues. The CDR3: CASSLSDSPLHF. As DNA, the CDR3 is TGTGCCAGCAGCTTAAGTGATTCACCCCTCCACTTT.

The chain carries TRBV9 and TRBJ2-5, with 8 positions matching TRBD1. This CDR3 contains 15 residues. Trimming at V came to 3 bases and at J to 0 bases, leaving 4 bases not matched to a gene. Germline CDR1 reads SGDLS; CDR2 reads YYNGEE. In DNA, the CDR3 is TGTGCCAGCAGCGCCTGGACAGGGAACCAAGAGACCCAGTACTTC. Its protein product is CASSAWTGNQETQYF.

In this sample, this clone turned up a few times. The CDR3 nucleotides are TGTGCCAGCAGTGAAGTCGGAGGGGGCGGCTATGGCTACACCTTC. Amino acid sequence: CASSEVGGGGYGYTF. The V and J genes are TRBV6-1 and TRBJ1-2, with TRBD1 matching over 7 bases. After removal of 1 base from V and 4 bases from J, the junction contained 6 bases not matched to a gene. This CDR3 has 15 amino acids. Per germline, CDR1 MNHNS and CDR2 SASEGT.

The chain combines TRBV16 with TRBJ1-4; unclear D gene. Trimming removed 0 bases at V and 2 bases at J, with 7 bases between. CDR3 length equals 15 residues. The germline CDR1 and CDR2 sequences are KGHSY and FQNENV. The CDR3 nucleotides are TGTGCCAGCAGCCAATCGCAGTTGACTAATGAAAAACTGTTTTTT. Protein product: CASSQSQLTNEKLFF.

Comment on this clone: It is likely a read error: a sequence one base away is far more abundant. The V and J genes are TRBV4-2 and TRBJ1-6; no firm D call. Germline V CDR1 and CDR2: LGHNA, YNFKEQ. This CDR3 spans 15 amino acids. Trimming pared 0 bases from V and 13 bases from J, leaving 16 bases between. For the CDR3, the DNA is TGTGCCAGCAGCCAAGAGGGCAGCCTTAGGCTGCCCCTCCACTTT. Encoded protein: CASSQEGSLRLPLHF.

The V call is TRBV10-1, the J call TRBJ2-7; D possibly uses TRBD1 or TRBD2 (5 bases each). The CDR3 extends over 14 amino acids. Between the trimmed V and J ends, which lost 5 bases and 6 bases, there was a span of 17 bases. Germline-derived CDR1 and CDR2 are WNHNN and SYGVQD (reference sequence). The DNA for the CDR3 is TGCGCCAGCAGTACCGGGACCCCGTCTGGCGAGCAGTACTTC. Protein product: CASSTGTPSGEQYF.

The rearrangement links TRBV5-3 to TRBJ1-1; D ambiguous. TRBV5-3 is an ORF, and what it does is uncertain. Trimming shortened V by 4 bases and J by 10 bases, and 23 bases separated the two germline ends. The CDR3 covers 15 residues. CDR3 coding DNA: TGTGCCAGAAGCATCCTGGGGAGGACTACCTGGGGAGCTTTCTTT. This codes for CARSILGRTTWGAFF.

DNA for the CDR3: TGTGCCACCGGAGGCAGGCGGCTTGGGGGCTACACCTTC. The encoded protein is CATGGRRLGGYTF. V is TRBV19 and J is TRBJ1-2, with D uncertain. Trimming removed 10 bases at V and 8 bases at J, with 20 bases between. This CDR3 comprises 13 residues. The germline V gene has CDR1 LNHDA and CDR2 SQIVND (reference sequence).

This clone was seen a few times. The V and J genes are TRBV19 and TRBJ2-7, with TRBD1 identical over 9 bases. Germline loops: CDR1 LNHDA, CDR2 SQIVND (reference sequence). V was clipped by 5 bases and J by 3 bases; unmatched bases: 5. CDR3 length: 14 residues. The DNA of the CDR3 is TGTGCCAGTAGTGAGGGACAGGGCCTCTACGAGCAGTACTTC. Encoded protein: CASSEGQGLYEQYF.

This clone was found a few times. The chain recombines TRBV7-9 with TRBJ2-2, with D hard to call. V shed 6 bases and J shed 6 bases, with 8 bases lying between them. Per the germline V gene, CDR1 is SEHNR and CDR2 is FQNEAQ (reference sequence). This CDR3 has 12 residues. CDR3 amino acids: CASRDGAGELFF. In DNA form, the CDR3 reads TGTGCCAGCAGGGACGGAGCCGGGGAGCTGTTTTTT.

The V gene is TRBV2, the J gene TRBJ1-5; the match to TRBD1 covers 9 bases. The CDR3 has 13 residues. CDR1 and CDR2 from the germline V gene are SNHLY and FYNNEI. V trimming: 6 bases; J trimming: 4 bases; junction bases outside the gene matches: 1. The CDR3 coding sequence is TGTGCCAGCAGCGGGACAGGGAATCAGCCCCAGCATTTT. Protein: CASSGTGNQPQHF. The entire variable domain, with the rest obtained from reference TRBV2 and TRBJ1-5, is as follows: EPEVTQTPSHQVTQMGQEVILRCVPISNHLYFYWYRQILGQKVEFLVSFYNNEISEKSEIFDDQFSVERPDGSNFTLKIRSTKLEDSAMYFCASSGTGNQPQHFGDGTRLSIL.

The rearrangement links TRBV11-3 to TRBJ2-7, with D unresolved. The V gene lost 1 base and the J gene lost 4 bases, with 11 bases spanning the gap. The CDR3 runs 14 residues. CDR1 and CDR2 from the germline V gene are SGHNT and YENEEA. CDR3 amino acids: CASSLGSGSYEQYF. In DNA form, the CDR3 reads TGTGCCAGCAGCTTAGGTAGTGGCAGTTACGAGCAGTACTTC.

The chain links TRBV2 to TRBJ2-7; 7 bases line up with TRBD1. V shed 3 bases, J shed 5 bases, and the junction held 7 bases outside the gene matches. Germline CDR1 reads SNHLY; CDR2 reads FYNNEI. The CDR3 loop spans 14 amino acids. CDR3 residues: CASSDPQGIHEQYF. Written as DNA, the CDR3 is TGTGCCAGCAGTGACCCACAGGGGATCCACGAGCAGTACTTC.

The rearrangement uses TRBV30 and TRBJ1-1; D call uncertain. The CDR3 covers 15 residues. The germline V gene encodes CDR1 GTSNPN and CDR2 SVGIG (reference sequence). The V end was cut by 1 base, the J end by 2 bases, with 14 bases between. The CDR3 is CAWSGSGKGNTEAFF. Here the CDR3 DNA reads TGTGCCTGGAGTGGATCTGGGAAGGGAAACACTGAAGCTTTCTTT. The variable domain in full, completed from reference TRBV30 and TRBJ1-1, reads SQTIHQWPATLVQPVGSPLSLECTVEGTSNPNLYWYRQAAGRGLQLLFYSVGIGQISSEVPQNLSASRPQDRQFILSSKKLLLSDSGFYLCAWSGSGKGNTEAFFGQGTRLTVV.

The chain carries TRBV19 and TRBJ2-7; 9 bases map to TRBD1. The CDR3 extends over 13 amino acids. The V gene's germline CDR1 is LNHDA and CDR2 SQIVND (reference sequence). The junction had 10 bases not matched to a gene; V was cut back by 10 bases and J by 6 bases. The CDR3 reads CATFRDRAFEQYF. The CDR3 coding sequence is TGTGCCACATTTCGGGACAGGGCTTTCGAGCAGTACTTC.

This clone was detected a few times. CDR3 nucleotide sequence: TGCGCCAGCAGCTTGGGTAGCAATCAGCCCCAGCATTTT. It yields the protein CASSLGSNQPQHF. The rearrangement joins TRBV5-1 to TRBJ1-5; no clear D. The CDR3 is 13 amino acids. With 0 bases removed from V and 0 bases from J, the gap between germline ends came to 1 base. CDR1 is SGHRS, CDR2 YFSETQ, per germline.

The chain joins TRBV9 to TRBJ1-1; 8 nucleotides line up with TRBD1. This CDR3 contains 14 residues. CDR1 and CDR2 (germline): SGDLS, YYNGEE. V gave up 3 bases and J gave up 2 bases; unmatched junction bases: 3. The CDR3 spells CASSETGDNTEAFF. The DNA for the CDR3 is TGTGCCAGCAGCGAGACAGGGGACAACACTGAAGCTTTCTTT.

V gene TRBV7-2 combines with J gene TRBJ2-7; TRBD1 or TRBD2 may be the D gene (5 bases each). CDR1 and CDR2 from the germline V gene are SGHTA and FQGNSA. V gave up 4 bases and J gave up 3 bases, with 7 bases separating them. This CDR3 region has 12 residues. This chain's CDR3 is CASSWDLYEQYF. CDR3 DNA: TGTGCCAGCAGCTGGGACCTCTACGAGCAGTACTTC.

The chain uses TRBV5-1 and TRBJ2-3; maybe TRBD1 (6 bases). The CDR3 sequence is 16 residues long. CDR1 and CDR2 from the germline V gene are SGHRS and YFSETQ. V gave up 4 bases and J gave up 3 bases, with 18 bases separating them. The CDR3, as DNA: TGCGCCAGCAGCACAGGTGACTTAGGGGGAACAGATACGCAGTATTTT. This encodes CASSTGDLGGTDTQYF.

This chain joins TRBV4-1 and TRBJ1-5; perhaps TRBD1 as D (6 bases). The length of the CDR3 is 14 residues. The V gene lost 1 base and the J gene lost 6 bases, with 10 bases spanning the gap. The germline V gene encodes CDR1 MGHRA and CDR2 YSYEKL. The CDR3 loop reads CASSQATGTQPQHF. CDR3 DNA sequence: TGCGCCAGCAGCCAAGCAACAGGGACTCAGCCCCAGCATTTT.

This chain links TRBV6-5 with TRBJ1-3, with no clear D. Trimming shortened V by 2 bases and J by 6 bases, and 14 bases separated the two germline ends. This CDR3 has 15 amino acids. Germline V lookup: CDR1 MNHEY, CDR2 SVGAGI. For the CDR3, the DNA is TGTGCCAGCAGTTACCTCGGGCCCTATGAAAACACCATATATTTT. Translating it yields CASSYLGPYENTIYF.

The rearrangement joins TRBV5-1 to TRBJ2-3, with 10 bases lining up with TRBD2. CDR1 is SGHRS, CDR2 YFSETQ, per germline. The CDR3 has 14 amino acids. V dropped 3 bases and J dropped 7; count of bases not matched to a gene: 5. The CDR3 DNA follows: TGCGCCAGCAGCTCCGATAGCGGGAGGTATACGCAGTATTTT. Translated: CASSSDSGRYTQYF.

This clone was seen only a few times. V and J are TRBV7-9 and TRBJ2-1; maybe TRBD1 (7 bases). With 7 bases removed from V and 14 bases from J, the gap between germline ends came to 18 bases. CDR1 SEHNR and CDR2 FQNEAQ come from the germline V gene (reference sequence). CDR3 size: 12 residues. CDR3 residues: CASIGGGPLEFF. As DNA, the CDR3 is TGTGCCAGCATTGGAGGGGGCCCCTTAGAGTTCTTC.

The rearrangement joins TRBV6-5 to TRBJ1-1, with D perhaps TRBD1 (6 bases). The CDR3 is 13 amino acids. CDR1 MNHEY and CDR2 SVGAGI come from the germline V gene. Trimming removed 6 bases at V and 1 base at J, with 9 bases between. Here the CDR3 reads CASSSQGNTEAFF. Here the CDR3 DNA reads TGTGCCAGCAGCTCACAGGGGAACACTGAAGCTTTCTTT.

The chain carries TRBV5-8 and TRBJ2-7; 7 nucleotides agree with TRBD1. The junction had 9 bases not matched to a gene; V was cut back by 4 bases and J by 5 bases. Germline V gives CDR1 SGHTS, CDR2 YDEGEE. CDR3 size: 14 residues. As DNA, the CDR3 is TGTGCCAGCAGCCGCCACAGGGGAGCAGACGAGCAGTACTTC. Its protein product is CASSRHRGADEQYF.

This clone was observed many times. This chain uses TRBV29-1 with TRBJ2-7; 9 bases align to TRBD2. After removal of 1 base from V and 7 bases from J, the junction contained 14 bases not matched to a gene. The germline V gene has CDR1 SQVTM and CDR2 ANQGSEA. The CDR3 extends over 16 amino acids. DNA of the CDR3: TGCAGCGTTGAAGGAGCTAACGAGCGGGGGGTGAGGGAGCAGTACTTC. Encoded protein: CSVEGANERGVREQYF.

The chain employs TRBV10-1 and TRBJ1-1; tentatively, D is TRBD1 (5 bases). The CDR3 consists of 12 residues. Trimming left V 4 bases short and J 4 bases short, with 7 bases between. CDR1 and CDR2 from the germline V gene are WNHNN and SYGVQD (reference sequence). The CDR3 loop reads CASSAGVTEAFF. DNA for the CDR3: TGCGCCAGCAGTGCGGGGGTCACTGAAGCTTTCTTT.

The chain couples TRBV7-6 to TRBJ2-2; D is possibly TRBD1 (5 bases). Looked up from germline, CDR1 is SGHVS and CDR2 is FNYEAQ. The germline V and J ends were trimmed by 1 base and 6 bases, with 15 bases remaining between them. This CDR3 is 16 amino acids long. CDR3 sequence (DNA): TGTGCCAGCAGCTTAGAGGTGGGGCGATTGTCCGGGGAGCTGTTTTTT. It translates to CASSLEVGRLSGELFF.

This clone is a singleton in its sample. The chain has TRBV11-3 and TRBJ2-3; 10 bases line up with TRBD2. The germline CDR1 and CDR2 sequences are SGHNT and YENEEA. J lost 8 bases, V lost 4 bases, and 6 bases had no gene match. This CDR3 comprises 14 residues. CDR3: CASSSRSGGFTQYF. DNA of the CDR3: TGTGCCAGCAGCTCCCGTAGCGGGGGGTTTACGCAGTATTTT.